The clone carrying this TCR beta chain was seen a handful of times. TCRdb used MiXCR to reprocess the RT-PCR reads, holding one entry per CDR3 protein. The sample lists about 960,000 distinct CDR3 sequences, roughly 18% occurring once. Germline CDR1 and CDR2: SGHTA and FQGNSA. CDR3 length equals 15 residues. The V end lost 3 bases, the J end lost 2 bases, and 11 bases lay between the germline ends. The data are from a study of patients and donors after allogeneic stem cell transplantation. The chain uses TRBV7-2 and TRBJ1-5; possible D gene TRBD1, 5 bases. The sequencing input was blood, either unsorted or a sorted T cell fraction (not recorded which). The clonotype was recovered from a human donor who was either an allogeneic HSCT recipient or a stem cell or donor lymphocyte infusion donor (not recorded which). It is not recorded whose cells these are; they may come from a transplant donor. The CDR3 DNA is TGTGCCAGCAGCTTTAAGGGGACGGGCAATCAGCCCCAGCATTTT. This translates into CASSFKGTGNQPQHF. Looking up the rest from reference TRBV7-2 and TRBJ1-5 gives the full variable domain: GAGVSQSPSNKVTEKGKDVELRCDPISGHTALYWYRQSLGQGLEFLIYFQGNSAPDKSGLPSDRFSAERTGGSVSTLTIQRTQQEDSAVYLCASSFKGTGNQPQHFGDGTRLSIL.